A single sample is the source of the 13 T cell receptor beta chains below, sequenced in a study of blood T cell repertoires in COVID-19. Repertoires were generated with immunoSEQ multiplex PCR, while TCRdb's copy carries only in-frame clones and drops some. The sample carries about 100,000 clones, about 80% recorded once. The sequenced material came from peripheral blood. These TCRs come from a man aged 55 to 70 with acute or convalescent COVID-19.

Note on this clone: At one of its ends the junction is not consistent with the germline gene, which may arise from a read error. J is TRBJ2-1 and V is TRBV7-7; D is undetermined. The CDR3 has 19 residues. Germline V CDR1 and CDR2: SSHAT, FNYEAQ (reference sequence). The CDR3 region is CASSLERSVADSSYNEQFF. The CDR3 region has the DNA TGTGCTAGCAGCTTAGAAAGGTCCGTGGCGGATAGCTCCTACAATGAGCAGTTCTTC.

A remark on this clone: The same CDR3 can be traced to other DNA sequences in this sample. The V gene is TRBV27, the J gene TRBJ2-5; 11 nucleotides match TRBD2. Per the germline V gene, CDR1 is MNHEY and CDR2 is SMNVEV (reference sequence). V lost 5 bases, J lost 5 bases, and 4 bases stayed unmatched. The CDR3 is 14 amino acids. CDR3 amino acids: CASSLRLAGETQYF. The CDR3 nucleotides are TGTGCCAGCAGTCTCCGACTAGCGGGGGAGACCCAGTACTTC.

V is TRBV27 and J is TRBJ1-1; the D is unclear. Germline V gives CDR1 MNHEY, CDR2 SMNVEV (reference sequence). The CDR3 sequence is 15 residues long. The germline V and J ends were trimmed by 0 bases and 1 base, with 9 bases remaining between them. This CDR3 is CASSLSRARNTEAFF. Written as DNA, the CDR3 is TGTGCCAGCAGTTTATCGAGGGCTCGGAACACTGAAGCTTTCTTT.

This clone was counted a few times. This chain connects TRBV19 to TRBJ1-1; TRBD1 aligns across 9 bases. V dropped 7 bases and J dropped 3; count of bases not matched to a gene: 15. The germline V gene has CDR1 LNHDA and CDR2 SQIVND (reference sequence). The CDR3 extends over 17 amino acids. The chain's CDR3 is CASTFITGGSVDTEAFF. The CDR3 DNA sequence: TGTGCCAGTACCTTTATTACAGGGGGCTCAGTGGACACTGAAGCTTTCTTT.

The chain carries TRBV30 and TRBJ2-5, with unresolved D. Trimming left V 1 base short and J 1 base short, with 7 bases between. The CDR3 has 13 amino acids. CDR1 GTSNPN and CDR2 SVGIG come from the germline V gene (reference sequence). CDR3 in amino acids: CAWSGIVQETQYF. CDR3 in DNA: TGTGCCTGGAGTGGTATAGTCCAAGAGACCCAGTACTTC.

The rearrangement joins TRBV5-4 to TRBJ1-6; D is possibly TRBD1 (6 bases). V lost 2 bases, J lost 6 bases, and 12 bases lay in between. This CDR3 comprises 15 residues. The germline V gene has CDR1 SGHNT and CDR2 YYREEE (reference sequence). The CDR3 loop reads CASSFYARGNSPLHF. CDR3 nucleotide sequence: TGTGCCAGCAGCTTCTATGCCAGGGGTAATTCACCCCTCCACTTT. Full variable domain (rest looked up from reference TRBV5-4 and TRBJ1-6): ETGVTQSPTHLIKTRGQQVTLRCSSQSGHNTVSWYQQALGQGPQFIFQYYREEENGRGNFPPRFSGLQFPNYSSELNVNALELDDSALYLCASSFYARGNSPLHFGNGTRLTVT.

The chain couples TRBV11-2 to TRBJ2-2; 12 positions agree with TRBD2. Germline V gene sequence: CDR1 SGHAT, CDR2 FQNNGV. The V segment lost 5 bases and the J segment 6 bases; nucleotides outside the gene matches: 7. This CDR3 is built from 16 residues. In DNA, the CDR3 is TGTGCCAGCAGCGGCCGACTAGCGGGAGTGTCCGGGGAGCTGTTTTTT. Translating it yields CASSGRLAGVSGELFF.

The CDR3 sequence: CAASTPRAGVSSEQFF. The CDR3 region has the DNA TGTGCCGCCTCCACCCCGAGGGCGGGAGTTTCCAGTGAGCAGTTCTTC. The gene calls are TRBV24-1 and TRBJ2-1; 7 nucleotides line up with TRBD2. CDR3 length: 16 amino acids. The V and J ends lost 12 bases and 9 bases, in that order; junction bases with no gene match: 22. In germline, CDR1 is KGHDR, CDR2 SFDVKD.

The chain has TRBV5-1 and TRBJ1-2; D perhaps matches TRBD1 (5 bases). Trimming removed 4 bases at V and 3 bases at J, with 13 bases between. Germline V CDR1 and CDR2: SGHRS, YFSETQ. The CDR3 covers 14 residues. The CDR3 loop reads CASSQRGVDYGYTF. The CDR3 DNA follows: TGCGCCAGCAGCCAGCGGGGCGTTGACTATGGCTACACCTTC.

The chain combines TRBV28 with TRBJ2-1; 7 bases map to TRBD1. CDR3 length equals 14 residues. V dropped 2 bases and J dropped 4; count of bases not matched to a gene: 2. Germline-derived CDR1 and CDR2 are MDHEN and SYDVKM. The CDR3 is CASSLNRGYNEQFF. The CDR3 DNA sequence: TGTGCCAGCAGTTTAAACAGGGGATACAATGAGCAGTTCTTC.

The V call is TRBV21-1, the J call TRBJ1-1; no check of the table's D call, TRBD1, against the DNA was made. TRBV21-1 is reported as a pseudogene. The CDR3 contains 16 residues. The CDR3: CASSTRQGANNTEAFF. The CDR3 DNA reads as TGTGCCAGCAGCACTAGACAGGGGGCGAATAACACTGAAGCTTTCTTT.

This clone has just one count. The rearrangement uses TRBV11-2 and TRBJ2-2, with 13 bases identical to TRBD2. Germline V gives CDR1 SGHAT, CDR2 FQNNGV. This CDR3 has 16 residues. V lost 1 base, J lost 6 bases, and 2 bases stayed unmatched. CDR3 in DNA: TGTGCCAGCAGCTTAGTAACTAGCGGGAGGGCCGGGGAGCTGTTTTTT. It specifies CASSLVTSGRAGELFF.

The CDR3 DNA follows: TGTGCCAGCAGCGCGGGACTTAACTATGGCTACACCTTC. The encoded protein is CASSAGLNYGYTF. The chain is built from TRBV11-2 and TRBJ1-2; D is perhaps TRBD1 (5 bases). Germline V gene lookup returns CDR1 SGHAT and CDR2 FQNNGV. The CDR3 has 13 amino acids. V lost 5 bases and J 1 base, leaving 8 bases between the germline ends.